This TCR beta chain was captured by sequencing in a study of regulatory T cells in long-lasting Graves disease. CDR3 size: 11 residues. Trimming pared 5 bases from V and 12 bases from J, leaving 16 bases between. Germline-derived CDR1 and CDR2 are DFQATT and SNEGSKA (reference sequence). The time point was: persistent/refractory GD, antithyroid drugs over 5 years with positive TRAb. The TCR library was prepared using RNA isolated from PBMCs. American Thyroid Association guidelines were used to diagnose Graves' disease. Each patient gave approximately 8.1 milliliters of EDTA-anticoagulated peripheral blood. Arm-PCR of CDR3 regions with iRepertoire HTBI primers generated TCR beta libraries. Per the original data handling: The study identified more than 50 TRBV and 13 to 15 TRBJ segments across samples. In TCRdb, the multiplex PCR reads were re-called with MiXCR into one record per CDR3 protein. These V and J calls are TCRdb output, not the study's own analysis. The table records 350,000 to 450,000 distinct CDR3 sequences, around a fifth of them present only once.

Sequencing was performed on peripheral blood mononuclear cells (PBMCs), taken when the disease was refractory, from a patient treated with antithyroid drugs. This clonotype was sampled from a female donor with Graves disease. The chain couples TRBV20-1 to TRBJ1-1, with D perhaps TRBD1 (5 bases). CDR3 protein: CSASDGTLPFF. In DNA, the CDR3 is TGCAGTGCTTCGGACGGGACGTTACCTTTCTTT.